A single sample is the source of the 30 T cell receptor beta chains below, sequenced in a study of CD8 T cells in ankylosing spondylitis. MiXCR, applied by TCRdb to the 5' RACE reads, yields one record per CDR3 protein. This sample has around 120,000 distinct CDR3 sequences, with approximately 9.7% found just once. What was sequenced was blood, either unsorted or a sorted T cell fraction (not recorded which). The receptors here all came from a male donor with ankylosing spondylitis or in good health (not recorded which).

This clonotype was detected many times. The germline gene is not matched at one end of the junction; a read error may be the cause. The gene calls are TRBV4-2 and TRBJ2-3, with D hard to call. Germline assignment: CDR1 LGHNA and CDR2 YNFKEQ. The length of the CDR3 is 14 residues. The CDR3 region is CASSQDPELSSPFF. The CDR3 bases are TGTGCCAGCAGCCAAGATCCCGAGCTTTCCTCCCCCTTTTTT.

DNA of the CDR3: TGTGCCCGCTGTTCCACCGGGACTAGCGGGAGGCTGCCCAAGAATGAGCAGTTCTTC. It yields the protein CARCSTGTSGRLPKNEQFF. The chain employs TRBV2 and TRBJ2-1; 15 bases are shared with TRBD2. CDR1 SNHLY and CDR2 FYNNEI come from the germline V gene. This CDR3 contains 19 residues. V lost 11 bases and J lost 7; bases outside the gene matches: 21.

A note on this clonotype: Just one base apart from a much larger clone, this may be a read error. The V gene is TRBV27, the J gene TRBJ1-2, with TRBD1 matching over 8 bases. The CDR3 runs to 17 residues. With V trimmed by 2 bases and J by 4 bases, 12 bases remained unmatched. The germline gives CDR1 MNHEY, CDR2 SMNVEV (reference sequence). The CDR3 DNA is TGTGCCAGCAGTTTAAGTGGGACAGGACCTGCCGTCTATGGCTACACCTTC. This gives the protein CASSLSGTGPAVYGYTF.

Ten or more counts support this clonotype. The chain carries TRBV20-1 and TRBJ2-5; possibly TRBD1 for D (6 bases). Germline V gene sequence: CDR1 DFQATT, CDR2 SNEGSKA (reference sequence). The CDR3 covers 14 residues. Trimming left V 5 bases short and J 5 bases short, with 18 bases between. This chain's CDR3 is CSASQQGFGETQYF. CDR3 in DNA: TGCAGTGCTTCTCAACAGGGCTTTGGGGAGACCCAGTACTTC.

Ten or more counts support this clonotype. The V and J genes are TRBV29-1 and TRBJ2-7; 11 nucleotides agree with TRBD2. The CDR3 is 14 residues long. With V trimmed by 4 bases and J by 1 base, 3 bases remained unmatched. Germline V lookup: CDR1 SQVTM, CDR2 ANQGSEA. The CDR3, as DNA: TGCAGCGTTGGACTAGCGGGAAGATCCTACGAGCAGTACTTC. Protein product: CSVGLAGRSYEQYF.

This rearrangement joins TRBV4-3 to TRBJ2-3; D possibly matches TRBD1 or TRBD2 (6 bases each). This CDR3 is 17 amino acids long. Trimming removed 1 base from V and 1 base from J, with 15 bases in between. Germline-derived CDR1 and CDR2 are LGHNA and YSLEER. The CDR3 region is CASSQGWMGGRTDTQYF. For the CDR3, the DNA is TGCGCCAGCAGCCAAGGGTGGATGGGGGGCCGCACAGATACGCAGTATTTT.

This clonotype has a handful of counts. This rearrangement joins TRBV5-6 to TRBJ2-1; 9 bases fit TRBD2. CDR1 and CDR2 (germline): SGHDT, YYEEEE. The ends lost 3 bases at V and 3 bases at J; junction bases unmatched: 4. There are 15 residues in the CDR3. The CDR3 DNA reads TGTGCCAGCAGCTCCCTAGCGGGGTACTACAATGAGCAGTTCTTC. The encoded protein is CASSSLAGYYNEQFF.

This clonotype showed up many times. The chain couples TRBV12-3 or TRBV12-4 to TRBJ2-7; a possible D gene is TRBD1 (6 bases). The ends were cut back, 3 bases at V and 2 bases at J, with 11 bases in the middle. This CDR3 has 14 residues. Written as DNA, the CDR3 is TGTGCCAGCAGTTTTGGGGACACAACCTACGAGCAGTACTTC. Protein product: CASSFGDTTYEQYF.

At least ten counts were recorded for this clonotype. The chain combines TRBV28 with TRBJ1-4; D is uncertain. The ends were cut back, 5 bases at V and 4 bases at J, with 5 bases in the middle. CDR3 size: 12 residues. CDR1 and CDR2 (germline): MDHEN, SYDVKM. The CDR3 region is CASSKSNEKLFF. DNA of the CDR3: TGTGCCAGCAGTAAGAGTAATGAAAAACTGTTTTTT.

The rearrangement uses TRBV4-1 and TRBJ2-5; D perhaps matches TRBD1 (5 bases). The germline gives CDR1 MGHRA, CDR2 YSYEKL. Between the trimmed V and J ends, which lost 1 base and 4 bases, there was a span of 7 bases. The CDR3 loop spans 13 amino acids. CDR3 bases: TGCGCCAGCAGCCAAGTCAGGGCAGAGACCCAGTACTTC. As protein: CASSQVRAETQYF.

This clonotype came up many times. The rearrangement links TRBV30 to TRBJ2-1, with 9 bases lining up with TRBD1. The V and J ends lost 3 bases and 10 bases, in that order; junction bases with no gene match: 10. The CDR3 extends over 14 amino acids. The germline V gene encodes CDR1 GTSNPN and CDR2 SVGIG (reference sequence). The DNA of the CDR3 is TGTGCCTGGAGGATCGGGACAGGGACACGGGAGCAGTTCTTC. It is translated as CAWRIGTGTREQFF.

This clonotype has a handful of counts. The CDR3 sequence: CSARVNSGSGYEQYF. The CDR3 coding sequence is TGCAGTGCTAGAGTAAACAGCGGGAGTGGATACGAGCAGTACTTC. The rearrangement joins TRBV20-1 to TRBJ2-7; TRBD2 matches at 8 bases. CDR3 length: 15 amino acids. The V gene end was trimmed by 1 base and the J gene end by 4 bases; junction bases not matched to a gene: 9. Germline-derived CDR1 and CDR2 are DFQATT and SNEGSKA (reference sequence).

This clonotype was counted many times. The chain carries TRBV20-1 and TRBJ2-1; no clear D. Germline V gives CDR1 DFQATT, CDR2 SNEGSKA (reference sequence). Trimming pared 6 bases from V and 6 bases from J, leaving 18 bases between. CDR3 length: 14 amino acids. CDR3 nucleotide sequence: TGCAGTGCAGGGATTTTTCGGGCAGTCAATGAGCAGTTCTTC. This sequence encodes CSAGIFRAVNEQFF.

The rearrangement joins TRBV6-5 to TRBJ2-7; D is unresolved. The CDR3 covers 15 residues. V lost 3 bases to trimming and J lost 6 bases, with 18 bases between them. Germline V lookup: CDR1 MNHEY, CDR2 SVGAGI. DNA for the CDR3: TGTGCCAGCAGTTATTCGTTTCGAGCCTCCCGCGAGCAGTACTTC. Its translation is CASSYSFRASREQYF.

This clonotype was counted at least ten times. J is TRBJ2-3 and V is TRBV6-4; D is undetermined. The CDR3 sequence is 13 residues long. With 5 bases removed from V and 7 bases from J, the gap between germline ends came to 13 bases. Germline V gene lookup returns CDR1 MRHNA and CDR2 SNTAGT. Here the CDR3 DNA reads TGTGCCAGCAGTTTCCCTCTGTTCAATACGCAGTATTTT. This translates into CASSFPLFNTQYF.

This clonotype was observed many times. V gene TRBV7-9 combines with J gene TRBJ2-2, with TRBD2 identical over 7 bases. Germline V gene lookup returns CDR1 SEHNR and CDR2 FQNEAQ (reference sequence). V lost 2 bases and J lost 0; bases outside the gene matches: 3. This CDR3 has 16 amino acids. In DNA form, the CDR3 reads TGTGCCAGCAGCTTAATTGGGAGGGCGAACACCGGGGAGCTGTTTTTT. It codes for CASSLIGRANTGELFF.

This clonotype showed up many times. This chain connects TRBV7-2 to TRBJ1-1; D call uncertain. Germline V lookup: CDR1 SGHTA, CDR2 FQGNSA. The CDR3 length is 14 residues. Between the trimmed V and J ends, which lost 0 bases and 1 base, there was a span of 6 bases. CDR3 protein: CASSLARQNTEAFF. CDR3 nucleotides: TGTGCCAGCAGCTTAGCGCGACAGAACACTGAAGCTTTCTTT.

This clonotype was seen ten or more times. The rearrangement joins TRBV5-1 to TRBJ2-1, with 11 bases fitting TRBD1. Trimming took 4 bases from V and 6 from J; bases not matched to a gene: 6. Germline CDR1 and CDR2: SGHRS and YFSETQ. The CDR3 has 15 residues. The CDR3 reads CASSPGQGVRNEQFF. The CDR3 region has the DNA TGCGCCAGCAGCCCGGGACAGGGGGTCCGCAATGAGCAGTTCTTC.

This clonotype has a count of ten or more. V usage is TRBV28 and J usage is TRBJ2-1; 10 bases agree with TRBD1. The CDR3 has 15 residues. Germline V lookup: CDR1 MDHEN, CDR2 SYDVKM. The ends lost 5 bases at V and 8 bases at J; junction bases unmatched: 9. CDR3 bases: TGTGCCAGCAGTCCCCGGGACAGGGGTTTCGATGAGCAGTTCTTC. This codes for CASSPRDRGFDEQFF.

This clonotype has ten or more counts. The CDR3 nucleotides read TGCGCCAGCAGCAAAGAGACTAGCGGGAGACCAACAGATACGCAGTATTTT. Amino acids: CASSKETSGRPTDTQYF. The rearrangement uses TRBV5-1 and TRBJ2-3, with 12 bases that match TRBD2. This CDR3 has 17 residues. Per germline, CDR1 SGHRS and CDR2 YFSETQ. V shed 4 bases and J 3 bases; nucleotides not matched to a gene: 9.

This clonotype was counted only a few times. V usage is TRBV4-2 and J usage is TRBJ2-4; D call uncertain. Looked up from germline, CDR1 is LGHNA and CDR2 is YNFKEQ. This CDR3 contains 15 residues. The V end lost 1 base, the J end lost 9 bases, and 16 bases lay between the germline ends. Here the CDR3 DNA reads TGTGCCAGCAGCCAAGGCCCTACCCGCTCAACCATTCAGTACTTC. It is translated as CASSQGPTRSTIQYF.

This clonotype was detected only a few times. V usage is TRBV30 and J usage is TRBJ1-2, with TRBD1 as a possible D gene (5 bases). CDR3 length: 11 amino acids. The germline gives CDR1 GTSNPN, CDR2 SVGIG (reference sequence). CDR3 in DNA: TGTTTATCGGGGGGAGTGGAGGGCTACACCTTC. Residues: CLSGGVEGYTF.

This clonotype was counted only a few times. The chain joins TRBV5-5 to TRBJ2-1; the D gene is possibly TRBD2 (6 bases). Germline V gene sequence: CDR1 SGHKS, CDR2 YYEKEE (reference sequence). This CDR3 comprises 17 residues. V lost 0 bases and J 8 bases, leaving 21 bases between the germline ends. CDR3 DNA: TGTGCCAGCAGCTTGGTAGGCCTCGGGAGCGGGTTTGATGAGCAGTTCTTC. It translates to CASSLVGLGSGFDEQFF.

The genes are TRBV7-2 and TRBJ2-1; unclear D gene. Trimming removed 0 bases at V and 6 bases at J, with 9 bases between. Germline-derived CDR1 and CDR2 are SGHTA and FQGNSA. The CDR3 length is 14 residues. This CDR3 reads CASSLALTGNEQFF. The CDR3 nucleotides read TGTGCCAGCAGCTTAGCGCTAACTGGCAATGAGCAGTTCTTC.

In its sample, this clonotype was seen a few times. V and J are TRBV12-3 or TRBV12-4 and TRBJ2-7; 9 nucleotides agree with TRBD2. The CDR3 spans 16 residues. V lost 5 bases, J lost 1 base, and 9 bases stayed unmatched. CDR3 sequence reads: CASSRLRLADSYEQYF. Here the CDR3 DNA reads TGTGCCAGCAGTCGCCTTAGACTAGCGGATTCCTACGAGCAGTACTTC.

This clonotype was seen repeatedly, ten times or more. The CDR3 sequence is CASRGQVQNTGELFF. Here the CDR3 DNA reads TGTGCCAGCAGAGGACAGGTACAGAACACCGGGGAGCTGTTTTTT. The gene calls are TRBV6-1 and TRBJ2-2; 7 bases align to TRBD1. The CDR3 is made up of 15 amino acids. Per germline, CDR1 MNHNS and CDR2 SASEGT. V lost 6 bases to trimming and J lost 1 base; unmatched junction nucleotides: 5.

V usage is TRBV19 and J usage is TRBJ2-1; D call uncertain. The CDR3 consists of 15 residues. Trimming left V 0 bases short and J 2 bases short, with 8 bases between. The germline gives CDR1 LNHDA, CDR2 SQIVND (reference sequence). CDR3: CASSIDGNTYNEQFF. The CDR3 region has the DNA TGTGCCAGTAGTATAGACGGCAACACCTACAATGAGCAGTTCTTC.

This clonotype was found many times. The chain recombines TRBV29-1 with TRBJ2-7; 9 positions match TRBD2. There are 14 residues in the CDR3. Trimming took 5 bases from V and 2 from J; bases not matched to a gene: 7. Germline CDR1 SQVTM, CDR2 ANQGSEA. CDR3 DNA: TGCAGCGTTACTAGTGCGGGAGGGACCTACGAGCAGTACTTC. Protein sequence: CSVTSAGGTYEQYF.

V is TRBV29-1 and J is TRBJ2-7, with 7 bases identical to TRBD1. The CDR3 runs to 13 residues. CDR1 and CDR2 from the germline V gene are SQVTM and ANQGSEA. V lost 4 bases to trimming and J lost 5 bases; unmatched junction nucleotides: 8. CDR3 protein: CSVAPQGLHEQYF. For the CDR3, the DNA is TGCAGCGTTGCCCCACAGGGGTTGCACGAGCAGTACTTC.

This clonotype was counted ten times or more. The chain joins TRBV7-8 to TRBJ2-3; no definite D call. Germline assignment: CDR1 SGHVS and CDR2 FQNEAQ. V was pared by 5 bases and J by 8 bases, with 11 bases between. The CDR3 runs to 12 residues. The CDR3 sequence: CASSNYESTQYF. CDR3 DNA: TGTGCCAGCAGCAATTATGAGAGTACGCAGTATTTT.